These T cell receptor beta chains were read from a single sample in a study of blood T cell repertoires in COVID-19. The data were produced by immunoSEQ multiplex PCR, yet TCRdb's version contains in-frame clones alone and is incomplete. Among 450,000 or so clones, less than 95% were seen once, and the ten largest hold less than 0.75%. Sequenced sample: PBMCs or T cells enriched from blood (not recorded which). The receptors stem from a man between 18 and 29 years old who had recovered from COVID-19. CDR3s include the opening cysteine and the closing phenylalanine or tryptophan. D genes are given only for firm matches. Clone size, where shown, is once, few, many, or a class for clones that have expanded.

clone_size d_call j_call v_call cdr3_nt cdr3_aa
few - TRBJ1-1 TRBV29-1 TGCAGCGTTGAGGGGAGGATGAACACTGAAGCTTTCTTT CSVEGRMNTEAFF
few TRBD1 TRBJ1-2 TRBV7-9 TGTGCCAGCAGCGGTAGACAGGGCTATGGCTACACCTTC CASSGRQGYGYTF
- TRBD2 TRBJ2-1 TRBV18 TGTGCCAGCTCACCCGGACTAGCGGGACTCACATGGGATGAGCAGTTCTTC CASSPGLAGLTWDEQFF
- - TRBJ1-5 TRBV12-3/TRBV12-4 TGTGCCAGCAGCAGTGGACAGAATCAGCCCCAGCATTTT CASSSGQNQPQHF
- TRBD2 TRBJ2-1 TRBV27 TGTGCCAGCAGCCGAGAGGGACTAGCGGACAGATACAATGAGCAGTTCTTC CASSREGLADRYNEQFF
- TRBD1 TRBJ1-5 TRBV5-1 TGCGCCAGCAGCCTTGGACACCCCGGACAGGCTAATAGCAATCAGCCCCAGCATTTT CASSLGHPGQANSNQPQHF
- - TRBJ1-4 TRBV28 TGTGCCAGCAGTCTCAGTCGTGAAAAACTGTTTTTT CASSLSREKLFF
- - TRBJ1-2 TRBV9 TGTGCCAGCAGCGTAGAGACAGACTATGGCTACACCTTC CASSVETDYGYTF
- TRBD1 TRBJ1-6 TRBV6-1 TGTGCCAGCAGTGAAAGTATGGTGGGACAGGGGTGGTCACCCCTCCACTTT CASSESMVGQGWSPLHF
- TRBD1 TRBJ1-1 TRBV5-4 TGTGCCAGCAGCTCCGGGGACAGGGGATTAATGAACACTGAAGCTTTCTTT CASSSGDRGLMNTEAFF
- - TRBJ1-5 TRBV18 TGTGCCAGCTCCTTGGACAGATATCAGCCCCAGCATTTT CASSLDRYQPQHF
- - TRBJ1-1 TRBV9 TGTGCCAGCAGCGCCAGTAACACTGAAGCTTTCTTT CASSASNTEAFF
- TRBD1 TRBJ2-2 TRBV7-9 TGTGCCAGCAGCGAAACACCGGGACAGGGAAGGAGCACCGGGGAGCTGTTTTTT CASSETPGQGRSTGELFF
- - TRBJ2-4 TRBV5-8 TGTGCCAGCAGCTTGACAACAGGGCAAAACATTCAGTACTTC CASSLTTGQNIQYF
- TRBD2 TRBJ2-7 TRBV11-2 TGTGCCAGCAGCCGGGGGGGCACCCGCGAGCAGTACTTC CASSRGGTREQYF
- - TRBJ2-1 TRBV6-5 TGTGCCAGTGGAACAGGCCCCTACAATGAGCAGTTCTTC CASGTGPYNEQFF
- TRBD1 TRBJ2-5 TRBV5-1 TGCGCCAGCAGCTCCCGGACAGGTTTGGGTCAAGAGACCCAGTACTTC CASSSRTGLGQETQYF
- - TRBJ1-1 TRBV7-9 TGTGCCAGCAGCTTAGACAGTCCCACTGAAGCTTTCTTT CASSLDSPTEAFF
- - TRBJ2-7 TRBV3-1/TRBV3-2 TGTGCCAGCAGCCAAGAACCCGCGGTTGGCTACGAGCAGTACTTC CASSQEPAVGYEQYF
- - TRBJ1-6 TRBV15 TGTGCCACGTCCTGGGACATAATGAGCTCCTATAATTCACCCCTCCACTTT CATSWDIMSSYNSPLHF
- - TRBJ1-6 TRBV4-1 TGCGCCAGCAGCCAAGATGGTCGAACTAACCTCCACTTT CASSQDGRTNLHF
- TRBD2 TRBJ2-1 TRBV28 TGTGCCAGCAGTTCGCCCGGACTAGCGGGAGGGGACAATGAGCAGTTCTTC CASSSPGLAGGDNEQFF
- - TRBJ1-6 TRBV30 TGTGCCTGGAGTATTGGGGGGAGAAATTCACCCCTCCACTTT CAWSIGGRNSPLHF
- TRBD1 TRBJ1-1 TRBV7-9 TGTGCCAGCAGCTCACCACGACAGGGGGTAGGCACTGAAGCTTTCTTT CASSSPRQGVGTEAFF
- - TRBJ2-2 TRBV28 TGTGCCTGCTGCCGACGGGGAAGCACCGGGGAGCTGTTTTTT CACCRRGSTGELFF
- - TRBJ1-6 TRBV3-1/TRBV3-2 TGTGCCAGCAGCCAAGATCCGGGTACACCCCTCCACTTT CASSQDPGTPLHF
- TRBD1 TRBJ1-2 TRBV19 TGTGCCAGTAATGCCGGACAGGGATTCTATGGCTACACCTTC CASNAGQGFYGYTF
- TRBD2 TRBJ2-7 TRBV7-8 TGTGCCAGCAGTCGGACGGGAGGGGAGGCCGAGCAGTACTTC CASSRTGGEAEQYF
once TRBD1 TRBJ1-1 TRBV11-2 TGTGCCAGCAGCCTACAGGGGGGGAGAGGGACTGAAGCTTTCTTT CASSLQGGRGTEAFF
- TRBD1 TRBJ2-7 TRBV24-1 TGTGCCACCAGTGGAATTGCTGGGACAGGGGGCGTCTCCTACGAGCAGTACTTC CATSGIAGTGGVSYEQYF
- - TRBJ1-5 TRBV30 TGTGCCTGGAGTGAGGATGGGGGGCAGCCCCAGCATTTT CAWSEDGGQPQHF
- - TRBJ1-2 TRBV9 TGTGCCAGCAGCGTCACCTCCGAGGGGGGGAGCTATGGCTACACCTTC CASSVTSEGGSYGYTF
few - TRBJ1-3 TRBV5-1 TGCGCCAGCAGCCCAAGCTTAGGGAGCTCTGGAAACACCATATATTTT CASSPSLGSSGNTIYF
- - TRBJ1-6 TRBV11-2 TGTGCCAGCAGCTTAGATTACTCGACAGTTTCGGGTTCACCCCTCCACTTT CASSLDYSTVSGSPLHF
- - TRBJ1-1 TRBV5-1 TGCGCCAGCAGCCCTCGGGTTCCCGAGGACACTGAAGCTTTCTTT CASSPRVPEDTEAFF
- TRBD1 TRBJ1-1 TRBV7-2 TGTGCCAGCAGCAGCAGACAGGGTGGGCAAGCTTTCTTT CASSSRQGGQAFF
- - TRBJ1-6 TRBV6-6 TGTGCCAGCAGCCCTCCTCCCAGGGGTTCACCCCTCCACTTT CASSPPPRGSPLHF
- TRBD1 TRBJ1-1 TRBV18 TGTGCCAGCTCACCGCTAGGACAGGGGTTCACTGAAGCTTTCTTT CASSPLGQGFTEAFF
- - TRBJ1-5 TRBV27 TGTGCCAGCAGCCTCGGGAGGGGCAATAATCAGCCCCAGCATTTT CASSLGRGNNQPQHF
- TRBD2 TRBJ2-7 TRBV29-1 TGCAGCGTTGAGGGGCTAGCGGGAGGGGACTACGAGCAGTACTTC CSVEGLAGGDYEQYF
- - TRBJ1-6 TRBV5-1 TGCGCCAGCAGCTCGACAGGTCTTGGTAATTCACCCCTCCACTTT CASSSTGLGNSPLHF
- - TRBJ2-1 TRBV10-3 TGTGCCATCAGACAGGGACGAGTCGATGAGCAGTTCTTC CAIRQGRVDEQFF
- TRBD2 TRBJ2-2 TRBV25-1 TGTGCCAGCTTAGCGGGGCAAAGCGGGGAGCTGTTTTTT CASLAGQSGELFF
- TRBD1 TRBJ2-7 TRBV5-1 TGCGCCAGCAGCTCGGACAGGCCCTCCTACGAGCAGTACTTC CASSSDRPSYEQYF
- - TRBJ1-6 TRBV5-6 TGTGCCAGCAGCTTGCTGCGGGGGTTCTATAATTCACCCCTCCACTTT CASSLLRGFYNSPLHF
- TRBD1 TRBJ2-7 TRBV14 TGTGCCAGCAGCCAAAGAGGGGGCCGGAGGACCCATCACTACGAGCAGTACTTC CASSQRGGRRTHHYEQYF